This T cell receptor (beta chain) is from a study of response to subunit inactivated influenza vaccine. Each CDR3 protein gets one entry after TCRdb re-called the RT-PCR reads with MiXCR. The sample comprises roughly 650,000 distinct CDR3 sequences, around 13% of which are singletons, and around 7.6% rests with the top ten. The table lists this clonotype with a few counts. Its specificity is not known. Study findings and constraints: There was a suggestion from the authors that each seasonal influenza vaccination recruits few new T cells.

Germline V gives CDR1 SGDLS, CDR2 YYNGEE. The V segment lost 3 bases and the J segment 2 bases; nucleotides outside the gene matches: 8. The CDR3 is 16 amino acids. The V call is TRBV9, the J call TRBJ2-1; TRBD1 matches at 7 bases. This sequence originates from a man aged 45 to 65 who received an inactivated influenza vaccine. The material was PBMCs from blood, obtained approximately 15 days before vaccination. CDR3 loop: CASSADYRGAYNEQFF. Here the CDR3 DNA reads TGTGCCAGCAGCGCGGATTACAGGGGAGCCTACAATGAGCAGTTCTTC.